Given below is one T cell receptor beta chain in context. The antigen is unknown. Germline loops: CDR1 MDHEN, CDR2 SYDVKM. The CDR3 is made up of 14 amino acids. V was clipped by 2 bases and J by 0 bases, with 7 bases between them. Here immunoSEQ multiplex PCR was the method, and the copy in TCRdb shows in-frame clones only, minus some. The table lists tens of thousands of clones, around 87% of them singletons. The sample comes from a study of T cells in narcolepsy. General study points: Comparing one patient's CSF and blood CD4+ clonotypes highlighted HCRT- and TRIB2-specific autoreactive clonotypes.

The chain couples TRBV28 to TRBJ1-2; the D gene is possibly TRBD1 (5 bases). Sequenced material: memory (CD45RA-) CD4+ T cells from blood. The source of this sequence is a human donor in good health. The CDR3 sequence: CASSLIQANYGYTF. CDR3 DNA sequence: TGTGCCAGCAGTTTAATACAGGCTAACTATGGCTACACCTTC.